This is a list of T cell receptor beta chains from one sample in a study of T-cell memory formation after mild COVID-19. TCRdb re-called the 5' RACE reads with MiXCR, one entry per CDR3 protein. Among about 420,000 distinct CDR3 sequences listed, about a quarter were seen once. Sequenced sample: PBMCs or a T cell subset sorted from them (not recorded which). These receptors all stem from an adult woman who had mild COVID-19 (a few samples of this study predate the infection). Cell type and time point are not known. CDR3s include the opening cysteine and the closing phenylalanine or tryptophan. Each record gives: D gene, clone size, V gene, J gene, CDR3 protein, CDR3 DNA. A D gene is named only where the DNA matches it firmly. Clone size is stated in some rows and not others, as once, few, many or a class when expanded.

>NA|many|TRBV12-3/TRBV12-4|TRBJ1-5
CASTPSMAGTNQPQHF
TGTGCCAGCACGCCTTCAATGGCAGGGACCAATCAGCCCCAGCATTTT
>NA|NA|TRBV25-1|TRBJ1-1
CASSEGGQILF
TGTGCCAGCAGTGAGGGAGGACAGATCCTTTTT
>TRBD1|few|TRBV24-1|TRBJ2-3
CATSEPTGGPPDTQYF
TGTGCCACCAGTGAGCCTACAGGGGGGCCCCCAGATACGCAGTATTTT
>NA|NA|TRBV24-1|TRBJ1-2
CATSDLGQGAPNYGYTF
TGTGCCACCAGTGATTTGGGGCAGGGCGCCCCTAACTATGGCTACACCTTC
>TRBD2|NA|TRBV15|TRBJ2-3
CATSSENSGSLDTQYF
TGTGCCACCAGCAGTGAAAATAGCGGGAGCCTTGATACGCAGTATTTT
>NA|NA|TRBV29-1|TRBJ1-1
CSAEEGTEAFF
TGCAGCGCTGAAGAAGGGACTGAAGCTTTCTTT
>NA|few|TRBV5-1|TRBJ2-1
CASSHSPDINEQFF
TGCGCCAGCAGCCACAGCCCAGATATCAATGAGCAGTTCTTC
>TRBD2|NA|TRBV19|TRBJ2-1
CASRPSSGTYNEQFF
TGTGCCAGTAGACCTAGTAGCGGGACCTACAATGAGCAGTTCTTC
>NA|few|TRBV4-3|TRBJ2-3
CASSQDEDQAVPGDTQYF
TGCGCCAGCAGCCAAGATGAGGATCAGGCAGTGCCAGGGGATACGCAGTATTTT
>NA|NA|TRBV12-3/TRBV12-4|TRBJ2-7
CASSRQTAYEQYF
TGTGCCAGCAGCCGACAAACGGCCTACGAGCAGTACTTC
>NA|NA|TRBV20-1|TRBJ2-2
CSARAPNTGELFF
TGCAGTGCTAGGGCCCCCAACACCGGGGAGCTGTTTTTT
>NA|NA|TRBV4-1|TRBJ2-6
CASSQVWADNVLTF
TGCGCCAGCAGCCAAGTTTGGGCAGACAACGTCCTGACTTTC
>TRBD2|NA|TRBV7-2|TRBJ2-3
CASSLSWRGDTDTQYF
TGTGCCAGCAGCTTGTCTTGGCGGGGGGACACAGATACGCAGTATTTT
>NA|NA|TRBV2|TRBJ1-5
CASSPMGRFSNQPQHF
TGTGCCAGCAGCCCTATGGGGCGGTTTAGCAATCAGCCCCAGCATTTT
>NA|few|TRBV12-3/TRBV12-4|TRBJ2-2
CASTIRGAVYTGELFF
TGTGCCAGCACCATCCGGGGGGCGGTATACACCGGGGAGCTGTTTTTT
>NA|few|TRBV12-3/TRBV12-4|TRBJ2-1
CASSGEFYNEQFF
TGTGCCAGCTCGGGAGAGTTCTACAATGAGCAGTTCTTC
>NA|many|TRBV29-1|TRBJ2-1
CSVLVRDYEQFF
TGCAGCGTCCTCGTCCGCGACTATGAGCAGTTCTTC
>NA|few|TRBV7-9|TRBJ1-1
CASSLGPLSEAFF
TGTGCCAGCAGCTTAGGGCCCCTCAGTGAAGCTTTCTTT
>NA|NA|TRBV12-3/TRBV12-4|TRBJ1-3
CASTPTGYGNTIYF
TGTGCCAGCACCCCCACAGGGTATGGAAACACCATATATTTT
>NA|few|TRBV7-9|TRBJ2-5
CASSTHRQNLQETQYF
TGTGCCAGCAGCACTCACCGACAGAACCTTCAAGAGACCCAGTACTTC
>NA|NA|TRBV5-1|TRBJ1-2
CASSPTAVSWGYTF
TGCGCCAGCAGCCCGACAGCGGTCTCGTGGGGCTACACCTTC
>NA|NA|TRBV21-1|TRBJ2-7
CATRAPGQRTYEQYF
TGTGCCACTAGAGCTCCGGGACAGAGGACCTACGAGCAGTACTTC
>TRBD2|once|TRBV11-2|TRBJ2-1
CASSLEASGKREQFF
TGTGCCAGCAGCTTAGAGGCTAGCGGAAAAAGGGAGCAGTTCTTC
>TRBD2|NA|TRBV10-2|TRBJ2-5
CASSGGGKETQYF
TGCGCCAGCAGTGGCGGGGGGAAAGAGACCCAGTACTTC
>NA|NA|TRBV9|TRBJ2-3
CASSEAPLTDTQYF
TGTGCCAGCAGCGAGGCTCCCCTTACAGATACGCAGTATTTT
>NA|few|TRBV12-3/TRBV12-4|TRBJ1-1
CASSLEQGYSTEAFF
TGTGCCAGCAGTTTAGAGCAGGGGTATTCGACTGAAGCTTTCTTT
>NA|NA|TRBV6-6|TRBJ2-5
CASSYWTVWEETQYF
TGTGCCAGCAGTTACTGGACAGTTTGGGAAGAGACCCAGTACTTC
>TRBD2|NA|TRBV19|TRBJ2-2
CASSMGGYTGELFF
TGTGCCAGTAGTATGGGAGGGTACACCGGGGAGCTGTTTTTT
>TRBD1|few|TRBV6-5|TRBJ2-7
CASSYRHPGQGAYEQYF
TGTGCCAGCAGTTATCGCCACCCGGGACAGGGAGCCTACGAGCAGTACTTC
>NA|NA|TRBV7-3|TRBJ2-1
CASSLTTYEQFF
TGTGCCAGCAGCTTAACTACGTATGAGCAGTTCTTC
>NA|NA|TRBV29-1|TRBJ2-3
CSVVRDTQYF
TGCAGCGTTGTCAGAGATACGCAGTATTTT
>NA|NA|TRBV5-1|TRBJ2-2
CASSYTPGDNTGELFF
TGCGCCAGCAGTTATACTCCCGGGGACAACACCGGGGAGCTGTTTTTT
>NA|NA|TRBV13|TRBJ2-5
CASSHQGRETQYF
TGTGCCAGCAGCCACCAGGGGCGAGAGACCCAGTACTTC
>TRBD1|few|TRBV6-2/TRBV6-3|TRBJ1-1
CASSKQGAGSTEAFF
TGTGCCAGCAGTAAACAGGGGGCTGGGTCCACTGAAGCTTTCTTT
>NA|NA|TRBV7-9|TRBJ2-3
CASSLAAARGNTQYF
TGTGCCAGCAGCTTAGCAGCGGCCCGGGGGAATACGCAGTATTTT
>NA|once|TRBV4-1|TRBJ2-5
CASSLHKDTEETQYF
TGCGCCAGCAGCCTACACAAGGACACGGAAGAGACCCAGTACTTC
>NA|NA|TRBV4-1|TRBJ1-1
CASSHSQGTRTEAFF
TGCGCCAGCAGCCACTCACAGGGTACGAGAACTGAAGCTTTCTTT
>NA|few|TRBV3-1|TRBJ2-2
CASSPYSTGELFF
TGTGCCAGCAGCCCATATAGCACCGGGGAGCTGTTTTTT
>NA|few|TRBV7-2|TRBJ2-1
CASSLAWLGGLDEQFF
TGTGCCAGCAGCTTAGCGTGGCTAGGGGGTCTAGATGAGCAGTTCTTC
>TRBD2|NA|TRBV4-1|TRBJ2-1
CASSHLGLAGGPGSYNEQFF
TGCGCCAGCAGCCACCTCGGACTAGCGGGAGGGCCGGGATCCTACAATGAGCAGTTCTTC
>NA|few|TRBV5-1|TRBJ2-3
CASSLASGPTDTQYF
TGCGCCAGCAGCTTGGCTTCGGGGCCAACAGATACGCAGTATTTT
>TRBD1|NA|TRBV9|TRBJ2-2
CASSVVAGGYGRTGELFF
TGTGCCAGCAGCGTAGTTGCAGGGGGCTACGGTCGGACCGGGGAGCTGTTTTTT
>NA|few|TRBV7-9|TRBJ2-5
CASSLFLDGETQYF
TGTGCCAGCAGCTTATTTCTCGACGGGGAGACCCAGTACTTC
>TRBD1|NA|TRBV5-1|TRBJ2-7
CASSPGTGVREQYF
TGCGCCAGCAGCCCAGGGACAGGGGTCAGGGAGCAGTACTTC
>NA|NA|TRBV27|TRBJ2-1
CASSLDSTGSEFF
TGTGCCAGCAGTTTAGATAGCACAGGGTCGGAGTTCTTC
>NA|NA|TRBV12-3/TRBV12-4|TRBJ1-1
CASSVGDEAFF
TGTGCCAGCAGTGTGGGGGATGAAGCTTTCTTT
>TRBD1|NA|TRBV3-1|TRBJ2-6
CASRRTGQLSPLSGANVLTF
TGTGCCAGTAGGAGGACAGGGCAACTATCTCCACTATCTGGGGCCAACGTCCTGACTTTC
>NA|NA|TRBV6-5|TRBJ1-6
CASSSSSLVSSYNSPLHF
TGTGCCAGCAGTTCCTCAAGCTTGGTTAGCTCCTATAATTCACCCCTCCACTTT
>TRBD1|NA|TRBV11-2|TRBJ1-2
CASSLYFGQVKDGYTF
TGTGCCAGCAGCTTATACTTTGGACAGGTGAAGGATGGCTACACCTTC
>NA|few|TRBV5-1|TRBJ2-2
CASRLGGAETGELFF
TGCGCCAGCAGGCTCGGTGGAGCGGAAACCGGGGAGCTGTTTTTT
>NA|few|TRBV7-3|TRBJ2-6
CASSSSGAGANVLTF
TGTGCCAGCAGCTCTTCAGGGGCTGGGGCCAACGTCCTGACTTTC
>NA|few|TRBV19|TRBJ1-1
CASSILGARTEAFF
TGTGCCAGTAGTATTCTCGGAGCTCGGACTGAAGCTTTCTTT
>NA|few|TRBV9|TRBJ1-6
CASSRGDSPLHF
TGTGCCAGCAGCAGGGGGGATTCACCCCTCCACTTT